These T cell receptor beta chains were read from a single sample in a study of CD8+ T cells in alopecia areata. Some clones are missing from TCRdb's copy, which holds only in-frame ones; the method was immunoSEQ multiplex PCR. The sample carries roughly 180,000 clones, around 51% recorded once. The source was CD8+ T cells sorted from blood, collected around week 54, from a patient treated with tofacitinib. These receptors all stem from a human donor with alopecia areata. The CDR3 runs from the conserved cysteine through the conserved F or W. A D gene is named only where the DNA matches it firmly. Rows give clone size only sometimes, using once, few, many, or a class for an expanded clone.

cdr3_nt: TGTGCCAGCAAGGGACAGGGGGACACCGGGGAGCTGTTTTTT
cdr3_aa: CASKGQGDTGELFF
cdr3_length: 14
d_call: TRBD1
v_call: TRBV6-1
j_call: TRBJ2-2
clone_size: many

cdr3_nt: TGTGCCAGCAGTGACTCTGGCGGGGGGGCCGGCACGCAGTATTTT
cdr3_aa: CASSDSGGGAGTQYF
cdr3_length: 15
d_call: TRBD2
v_call: TRBV6-4
j_call: TRBJ2-3
clone_size: few

cdr3_nt: TGTGCCATCAGAGAGGAGACAGGCCTGAACACTGAAGCTTTCTTT
cdr3_aa: CAIREETGLNTEAFF
cdr3_length: 15
d_call: NA
v_call: TRBV10-3
j_call: TRBJ1-1
clone_size: NA

cdr3_nt: TGTGCCAGCAGTTTCTTGGGGCCAGGCAATGAGCAGTTCTTC
cdr3_aa: CASSFLGPGNEQFF
cdr3_length: 14
d_call: NA
v_call: TRBV27
j_call: TRBJ2-1
clone_size: many

cdr3_nt: TGTGCCAGCAGCCCGGACAGGGGAACCGAGCTGAACACCGGGGAGCTGTTTTTT
cdr3_aa: CASSPDRGTELNTGELFF
cdr3_length: 18
d_call: TRBD1
v_call: TRBV27
j_call: TRBJ2-2
clone_size: NA

cdr3_nt: TGTGCCAGCAGCTTGTTTAGGGGGTACAATGAGCAGTTCTTC
cdr3_aa: CASSLFRGYNEQFF
cdr3_length: 14
d_call: NA
v_call: TRBV5-8
j_call: TRBJ2-1
clone_size: NA

cdr3_nt: TGTGCCAGCAGCTTACAGGCGACCTACGAGCAGTACTTC
cdr3_aa: CASSLQATYEQYF
cdr3_length: 13
d_call: NA
v_call: TRBV5-6
j_call: TRBJ2-7
clone_size: few

cdr3_nt: TGTGCCAGCAGCTCGCACAATGTAGAAGCTTTCTTT
cdr3_aa: CASSSHNVEAFF
cdr3_length: 12
d_call: NA
v_call: TRBV7-9
j_call: TRBJ1-1
clone_size: once

cdr3_nt: TGTGCCAGCTCACGTTTTCAGGGCGATCAGCCCCAGCATTTT
cdr3_aa: CASSRFQGDQPQHF
cdr3_length: 14
d_call: NA
v_call: TRBV18
j_call: TRBJ1-5
clone_size: NA

cdr3_nt: TGTGCCAGTAGTATCTTTCCCGGGACAGAAACCTACGAGCAGTACTTC
cdr3_aa: CASSIFPGTETYEQYF
cdr3_length: 16
d_call: TRBD1
v_call: TRBV19
j_call: TRBJ2-7
clone_size: NA

cdr3_nt: TGTGCCAGCAGCTTGGGGCTAGCGGGGGAAGAGACCCAGTACTTC
cdr3_aa: CASSLGLAGEETQYF
cdr3_length: 15
d_call: TRBD2
v_call: TRBV5-6
j_call: TRBJ2-5
clone_size: NA

cdr3_nt: TGCGCCAGCAGGAACAGGCGTACCTACGAGCAGTACTTC
cdr3_aa: CASRNRRTYEQYF
cdr3_length: 13
d_call: NA
v_call: TRBV23-1
j_call: TRBJ2-7
clone_size: NA

cdr3_nt: TGTGCCAGCAGCCTAGATTCTCTTGGCGCCGGGGAGCTGTTTTTT
cdr3_aa: CASSLDSLGAGELFF
cdr3_length: 15
d_call: NA
v_call: TRBV4-2
j_call: TRBJ2-2
clone_size: NA

cdr3_nt: TGTGCCAGCAGTTTTGAGAAATCCTATACGCAGTATTTT
cdr3_aa: CASSFEKSYTQYF
cdr3_length: 13
d_call: NA
v_call: TRBV27
j_call: TRBJ2-3
clone_size: NA

cdr3_nt: TGTGCCAGCACCCTTGAAGGGAGGCTACCTCCCGTGGCCTACAATGAGCAGTTCTTC
cdr3_aa: CASTLEGRLPPVAYNEQFF
cdr3_length: 19
d_call: NA
v_call: TRBV27
j_call: TRBJ2-1
clone_size: NA

cdr3_nt: TGTGCCAGCACTTCCACGCCCGGGACAGGGGTCGGCTACACCTTC
cdr3_aa: CASTSTPGTGVGYTF
cdr3_length: 15
d_call: TRBD1
v_call: TRBV7-3
j_call: TRBJ1-2
clone_size: NA

cdr3_nt: TGTGCCAGCAGCTTAATAAGGGACAGATTTCGAAATGAGCAGTTCTTC
cdr3_aa: CASSLIRDRFRNEQFF
cdr3_length: 16
d_call: TRBD1
v_call: TRBV7-3
j_call: TRBJ2-1
clone_size: few

cdr3_nt: TGTGCTAGTGGTTTGGTGACAGCCAATCGGCCCCAGCATTTT
cdr3_aa: CASGLVTANRPQHF
cdr3_length: 14
d_call: NA
v_call: TRBV12-5
j_call: TRBJ1-5
clone_size: NA

cdr3_nt: TGTGCCACCAGCAGAGTCCGGGGGGAGACCCAGTACTTC
cdr3_aa: CATSRVRGETQYF
cdr3_length: 13
d_call: NA
v_call: TRBV15
j_call: TRBJ2-5
clone_size: NA

cdr3_nt: TGTGCCAGCAGCTCTATGGCCAGCGGGGGGGCTAGAACAGATACGCAGTATTTT
cdr3_aa: CASSSMASGGARTDTQYF
cdr3_length: 18
d_call: TRBD2
v_call: TRBV5-4
j_call: TRBJ2-3
clone_size: NA

cdr3_nt: TGTGCCTGGAGTAGGGACACCAATCAGCCCCAGCATTTT
cdr3_aa: CAWSRDTNQPQHF
cdr3_length: 13
d_call: NA
v_call: TRBV30
j_call: TRBJ1-5
clone_size: NA

cdr3_nt: TGTGCCAGCAGTTTAACGGGCTACGAGCAGTACTTC
cdr3_aa: CASSLTGYEQYF
cdr3_length: 12
d_call: NA
v_call: TRBV27
j_call: TRBJ2-7
clone_size: few

cdr3_nt: TGTGCCAGCAGCGTAGCGAGACAGGGATCTAACTATGGCTACACCTTC
cdr3_aa: CASSVARQGSNYGYTF
cdr3_length: 16
d_call: TRBD1
v_call: TRBV9
j_call: TRBJ1-2
clone_size: NA

cdr3_nt: TGCAGCGCTTGGGACAAGCAAGAGACCCAGTACTTC
cdr3_aa: CSAWDKQETQYF
cdr3_length: 12
d_call: NA
v_call: TRBV29-1
j_call: TRBJ2-5
clone_size: NA

cdr3_nt: TGTGCCAGCAGTCCCCAACAGGGACATGGCTACACCTTC
cdr3_aa: CASSPQQGHGYTF
cdr3_length: 13
d_call: NA
v_call: TRBV6-5
j_call: TRBJ1-2
clone_size: few

cdr3_nt: TGTGCCAGCGCCGGGGCTTACGAGCAGTACTTC
cdr3_aa: CASAGAYEQYF
cdr3_length: 11
d_call: NA
v_call: TRBV25-1
j_call: TRBJ2-7
clone_size: many

cdr3_nt: TGTGCCTCCCTCGGGACACCACGATACAATGAGCAGTTCTTC
cdr3_aa: CASLGTPRYNEQFF
cdr3_length: 14
d_call: NA
v_call: TRBV30
j_call: TRBJ2-1
clone_size: NA

cdr3_nt: TGTGCCATCAGTGATGGTCAGGGCCGCAATGAGCAGTTCTTC
cdr3_aa: CAISDGQGRNEQFF
cdr3_length: 14
d_call: NA
v_call: TRBV6-5
j_call: TRBJ2-1
clone_size: NA

cdr3_nt: TGTGCCTGGAGTGCATCCTACGAGCAGTACTTC
cdr3_aa: CAWSASYEQYF
cdr3_length: 11
d_call: NA
v_call: TRBV30
j_call: TRBJ2-7
clone_size: NA

cdr3_nt: TGCGCCAGCAGCTTGGAAAGTGGAATCCAGCCCCAGCATTTT
cdr3_aa: CASSLESGIQPQHF
cdr3_length: 14
d_call: NA
v_call: TRBV5-1
j_call: TRBJ1-5
clone_size: NA

cdr3_nt: TGCGCCAGCAGCCAAGAAGGAAAAGTGGGACAGGCTGGCTACACCTTC
cdr3_aa: CASSQEGKVGQAGYTF
cdr3_length: 16
d_call: TRBD1
v_call: TRBV4-1
j_call: TRBJ1-2
clone_size: NA

cdr3_nt: TGTGCCAGCAGTACAGCTCTAGGGTCCACTGAAGCTTTCTTT
cdr3_aa: CASSTALGSTEAFF
cdr3_length: 14
d_call: NA
v_call: TRBV4-2
j_call: TRBJ1-1
clone_size: NA

cdr3_nt: TGCAGCGATGGGGGTGACGGGAACTATGGCTACACCTTC
cdr3_aa: CSDGGDGNYGYTF
cdr3_length: 13
d_call: NA
v_call: TRBV29-1
j_call: TRBJ1-2
clone_size: NA

cdr3_nt: TGTGCCTGGAGTCAGGGCATGGGGTCAAGGTCACCCCTCCACTTT
cdr3_aa: CAWSQGMGSRSPLHF
cdr3_length: 15
d_call: NA
v_call: TRBV30
j_call: TRBJ1-6
clone_size: NA

cdr3_nt: TGTGCCAGCAGCTCCACCCGTACTAGCGGGGGGGCGAACGAGCAGTACTTC
cdr3_aa: CASSSTRTSGGANEQYF
cdr3_length: 17
d_call: TRBD2
v_call: TRBV7-9
j_call: TRBJ2-7
clone_size: NA

cdr3_nt: TGTGCCAGCAGCTCGAGACAGGGGAATCAGCCCCAGCATTTT
cdr3_aa: CASSSRQGNQPQHF
cdr3_length: 14
d_call: TRBD1
v_call: TRBV27
j_call: TRBJ1-5
clone_size: NA

cdr3_nt: TGTGCCAGCAGTTACTCCGGGACGGATGTAGGGACCCAGTACTTC
cdr3_aa: CASSYSGTDVGTQYF
cdr3_length: 15
d_call: NA
v_call: TRBV6-5
j_call: TRBJ2-5
clone_size: few

cdr3_nt: TGTGCCAGCAGCATACTAGGCCCTAGCTCCGACTACGAGCAGTACTTC
cdr3_aa: CASSILGPSSDYEQYF
cdr3_length: 16
d_call: NA
v_call: TRBV21-1
j_call: TRBJ2-7
clone_size: few

cdr3_nt: TGTGCCAGCACCTCAAATCGATACACTGAAGCTTTCTTT
cdr3_aa: CASTSNRYTEAFF
cdr3_length: 13
d_call: NA
v_call: TRBV7-2
j_call: TRBJ1-1
clone_size: NA

cdr3_nt: TGTGCCAGCAGCTTGCTACAGGTTAACACCGGGGAGCTGTTTTTT
cdr3_aa: CASSLLQVNTGELFF
cdr3_length: 15
d_call: NA
v_call: TRBV5-6
j_call: TRBJ2-2
clone_size: NA

cdr3_nt: TGTGCCTGGAGTGTAGGCAGGGCGACCTACGAGCAGTACTTC
cdr3_aa: CAWSVGRATYEQYF
cdr3_length: 14
d_call: NA
v_call: TRBV30
j_call: TRBJ2-7
clone_size: NA

cdr3_nt: TGTGCCAGCAGTCCGGGACAGGGGAGTCCCTACGAGCAGTACTTC
cdr3_aa: CASSPGQGSPYEQYF
cdr3_length: 15
d_call: TRBD1
v_call: TRBV9
j_call: TRBJ2-7
clone_size: few

cdr3_nt: TGTGCCAGCAGCTTAGCAGCCCGGGATCAGCCCCAGCATTTT
cdr3_aa: CASSLAARDQPQHF
cdr3_length: 14
d_call: NA
v_call: TRBV7-9
j_call: TRBJ1-5
clone_size: NA

cdr3_nt: TGTGCCAGCAGCCAAGTCATCCCGAGTAGGGACAGAGACTACGAGCAGTACTTC
cdr3_aa: CASSQVIPSRDRDYEQYF
cdr3_length: 18
d_call: TRBD1
v_call: TRBV4-2
j_call: TRBJ2-7
clone_size: NA

cdr3_nt: TGTGCCAGCAGTTCGACAGGGTTCGAGCAGTACTTC
cdr3_aa: CASSSTGFEQYF
cdr3_length: 12
d_call: TRBD1
v_call: TRBV27
j_call: TRBJ2-7
clone_size: NA

cdr3_nt: TGTGCCAGCAGCGTAGCTGCGGATGCAGCCCAGCGCTACACCTTC
cdr3_aa: CASSVAADAAQRYTF
cdr3_length: 15
d_call: NA
v_call: TRBV9
j_call: TRBJ1-2
clone_size: NA

cdr3_nt: TGTGCCAGCAGCTATCAGTCCGCTGGGGGCTTAAATTCTGAAGCTTTCTTT
cdr3_aa: CASSYQSAGGLNSEAFF
cdr3_length: 17
d_call: NA
v_call: TRBV11-2
j_call: TRBJ1-1
clone_size: NA

cdr3_nt: TGCGCCAGCAGGGACAGGGGAAATGAGCAGTTCTTC
cdr3_aa: CASRDRGNEQFF
cdr3_length: 12
d_call: TRBD1
v_call: TRBV5-1
j_call: TRBJ2-1
clone_size: NA

cdr3_nt: TGTGCCAGCAGCCCCGGAGCGAACACTGAAGCTTTCTTT
cdr3_aa: CASSPGANTEAFF
cdr3_length: 13
d_call: NA
v_call: TRBV5-6
j_call: TRBJ1-1
clone_size: few

cdr3_nt: TGTGCCAGCAGTCGACTAGCGGGGGGGTACAATGAGCAGTTCTTC
cdr3_aa: CASSRLAGGYNEQFF
cdr3_length: 15
d_call: TRBD2
v_call: TRBV7-8
j_call: TRBJ2-1
clone_size: NA

cdr3_nt: TGTGCCAGCAGGACCTGGGGAGGGAATCAGCCCCAGCATTTT
cdr3_aa: CASRTWGGNQPQHF
cdr3_length: 14
d_call: NA
v_call: TRBV2
j_call: TRBJ1-5
clone_size: NA

cdr3_nt: TGCAGCGTTGAAAGGGACACTGAAGCTTTCTTT
cdr3_aa: CSVERDTEAFF
cdr3_length: 11
d_call: NA
v_call: TRBV29-1
j_call: TRBJ1-1
clone_size: NA

cdr3_nt: TGCAGCGCCAGCCGGGACATATCTAACTATGGCTACACCTTC
cdr3_aa: CSASRDISNYGYTF
cdr3_length: 14
d_call: NA
v_call: TRBV29-1
j_call: TRBJ1-2
clone_size: NA

cdr3_nt: TGTGCCAGCAGCTTTCCAGGGAGCTCCTACAATGAGCAGTTCTTC
cdr3_aa: CASSFPGSSYNEQFF
cdr3_length: 15
d_call: NA
v_call: TRBV13
j_call: TRBJ2-1
clone_size: NA

cdr3_nt: TGCGCCAGCAGCCAAGGACAGGGGTGGGACAGTAATCAGCCCCAGCATTTT
cdr3_aa: CASSQGQGWDSNQPQHF
cdr3_length: 17
d_call: TRBD1
v_call: TRBV4-1
j_call: TRBJ1-5
clone_size: few

cdr3_nt: TGTGCCAGCAGGCTAATGGGTTATGAAAAACTGTTTTTT
cdr3_aa: CASRLMGYEKLFF
cdr3_length: 13
d_call: NA
v_call: TRBV6-5
j_call: TRBJ1-4
clone_size: NA

cdr3_nt: TGTGCCAGCAGTTTGGCCGGGGGCGAGCAGTACTTC
cdr3_aa: CASSLAGGEQYF
cdr3_length: 12
d_call: NA
v_call: TRBV27
j_call: TRBJ2-7
clone_size: once